This T cell receptor (beta chain) emerged from a study of CD8 T cells in Susac syndrome. TCR beta sequencing was performed on blood CD8+ and CD4+ T cells. About this clonotype itself: Its antigen is as yet unknown.

Trimming removed 2 bases from V and 8 bases from J; junction bases left unmatched: 11. This CDR3 region has 16 residues. An amount of RNA that ranged from roughly 0.5 to 1 ug was reverse transcribed with random hexamers. Multiplex PCR with immunoSEQ amplified the TCR beta CDR3 across 54 Vbeta and 13 Jbeta. TCRdb processed the immunoSEQ multiplex PCR reads anew with MiXCR; each CDR3 protein has one entry. The table lists around 80,000 distinct CDR3 sequences, approximately 94% of them singletons. General study points: The study's TCR sequencing and HLA analysis drew on a certain number of individuals. That number was acknowledged as relatively small.

Input material: CD8+ T cells from PBMCs. V and J are TRBV12-3 or TRBV12-4 and TRBJ2-1; 8 bases are a match to TRBD2. The TCR was taken from a human donor in good health. As DNA, the CDR3 is TGTGCCAGCAGTTTATCTAACAGCGGGAGTTTCTATGAGCAGTTCTTC. Protein product: CASSLSNSGSFYEQFF.